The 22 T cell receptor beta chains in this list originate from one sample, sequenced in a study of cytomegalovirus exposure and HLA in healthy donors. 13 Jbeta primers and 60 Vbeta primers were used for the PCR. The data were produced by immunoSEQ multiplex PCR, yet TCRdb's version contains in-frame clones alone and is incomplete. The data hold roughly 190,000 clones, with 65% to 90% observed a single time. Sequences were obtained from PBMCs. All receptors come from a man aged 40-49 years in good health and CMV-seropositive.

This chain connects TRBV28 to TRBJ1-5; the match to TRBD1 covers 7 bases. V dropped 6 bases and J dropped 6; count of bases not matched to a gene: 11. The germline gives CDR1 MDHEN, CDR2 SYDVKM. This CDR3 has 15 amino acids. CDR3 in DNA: TGTGCCAGCAGCCAGATGACAGGGACGGGTCAGCCCCAGCATTTT. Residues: CASSQMTGTGQPQHF.

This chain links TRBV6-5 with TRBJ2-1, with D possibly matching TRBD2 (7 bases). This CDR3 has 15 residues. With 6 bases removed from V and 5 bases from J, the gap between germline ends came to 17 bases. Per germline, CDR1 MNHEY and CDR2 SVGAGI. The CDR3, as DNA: TGTGCCAGCAGCCGACGTGGGGGGGCTGACAATGAGCAGTTCTTC. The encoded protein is CASSRRGGADNEQFF.

This CDR3 reads CASSLADYSSYNEQFF. CDR3 nucleotide sequence: TGTGCCAGCAGCTTAGCAGATTATAGCTCCTACAATGAGCAGTTCTTC. The rearrangement uses TRBV7-9 and TRBJ2-1; D gene uncertain. This CDR3 has 16 residues. Deletions cut 0 bases from V and 0 bases from J, with 9 bases between. CDR1 is SEHNR, CDR2 FQNEAQ, per germline (reference sequence).

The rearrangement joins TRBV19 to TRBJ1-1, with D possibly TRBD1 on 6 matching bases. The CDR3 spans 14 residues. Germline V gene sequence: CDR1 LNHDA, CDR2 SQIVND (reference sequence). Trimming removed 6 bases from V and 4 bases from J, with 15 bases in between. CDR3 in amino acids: CASSSGRGSTEAFF. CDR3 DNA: TGTGCCAGTAGCTCGGGGAGGGGGAGCACTGAAGCTTTCTTT. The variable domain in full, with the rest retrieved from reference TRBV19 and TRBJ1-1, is DGGITQSPKYLFRKEGQNVTLSCEQNLNHDAMYWYRQDPGQGLRLIYYSQIVNDFQKGDIAEGYSVSREKKESFPLTVTSAQKNPTAFYLCASSSGRGSTEAFFGQGTRLTVV.

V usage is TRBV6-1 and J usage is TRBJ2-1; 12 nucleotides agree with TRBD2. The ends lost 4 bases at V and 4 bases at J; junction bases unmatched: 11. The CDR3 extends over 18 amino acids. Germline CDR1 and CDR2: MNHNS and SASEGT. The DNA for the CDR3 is TGTGCCAGCAGTGGGGCTAGCGGGGGGGCCTCTGTGTACAATGAGCAGTTCTTC. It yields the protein CASSGASGGASVYNEQFF.

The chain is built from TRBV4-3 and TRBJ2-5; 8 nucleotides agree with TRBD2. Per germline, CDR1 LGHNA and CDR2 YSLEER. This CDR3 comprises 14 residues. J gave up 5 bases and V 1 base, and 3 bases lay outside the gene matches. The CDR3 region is CASSQGLASETQYF. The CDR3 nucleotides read TGCGCCAGCAGCCAAGGACTAGCGAGCGAGACCCAGTACTTC.

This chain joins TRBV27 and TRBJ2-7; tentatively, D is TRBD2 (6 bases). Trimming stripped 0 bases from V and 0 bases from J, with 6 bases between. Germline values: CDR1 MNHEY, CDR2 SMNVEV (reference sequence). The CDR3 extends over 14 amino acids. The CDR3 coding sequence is TGTGCCAGCAGTTTATCCGGGAGCTCCTACGAGCAGTACTTC. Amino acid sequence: CASSLSGSSYEQYF.

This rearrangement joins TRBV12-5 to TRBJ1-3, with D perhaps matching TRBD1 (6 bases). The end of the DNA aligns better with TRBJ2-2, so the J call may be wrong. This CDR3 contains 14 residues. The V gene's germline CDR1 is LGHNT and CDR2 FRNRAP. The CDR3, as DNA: TGTGCTAGTGGTTTGACAGGGTTAACCGGGGAGCTGTTTTTT. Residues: CASGLTGLTGELFF.

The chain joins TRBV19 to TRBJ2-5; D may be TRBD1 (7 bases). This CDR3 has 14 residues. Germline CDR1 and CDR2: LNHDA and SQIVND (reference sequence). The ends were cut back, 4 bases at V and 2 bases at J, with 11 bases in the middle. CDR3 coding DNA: TGTGCCAGTAGTAACCAGGGGGGACAAGAGACCCAGTACTTC. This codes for CASSNQGGQETQYF.

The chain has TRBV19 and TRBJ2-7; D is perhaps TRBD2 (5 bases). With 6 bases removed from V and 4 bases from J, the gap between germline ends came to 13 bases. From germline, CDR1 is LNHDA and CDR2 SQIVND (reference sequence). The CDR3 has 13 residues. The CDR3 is CASSPRTVYEQYF. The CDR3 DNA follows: TGTGCCAGTAGCCCGAGGACTGTATACGAGCAGTACTTC. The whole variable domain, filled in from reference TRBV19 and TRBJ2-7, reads DGGITQSPKYLFRKEGQNVTLSCEQNLNHDAMYWYRQDPGQGLRLIYYSQIVNDFQKGDIAEGYSVSREKKESFPLTVTSAQKNPTAFYLCASSPRTVYEQYFGPGTRLTVT.

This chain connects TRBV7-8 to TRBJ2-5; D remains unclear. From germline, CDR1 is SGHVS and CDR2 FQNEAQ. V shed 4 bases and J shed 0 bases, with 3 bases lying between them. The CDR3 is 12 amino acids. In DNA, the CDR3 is TGTGCCAGCAGCTCGTACCAAGAGACCCAGTACTTC. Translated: CASSSYQETQYF.

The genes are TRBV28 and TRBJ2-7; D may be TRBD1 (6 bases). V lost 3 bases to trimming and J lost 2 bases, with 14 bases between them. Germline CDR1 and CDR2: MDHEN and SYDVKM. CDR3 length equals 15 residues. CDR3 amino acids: CASSLGAGGAYEQYF. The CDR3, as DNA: TGTGCCAGCAGTTTGGGGGCCGGAGGCGCCTACGAGCAGTACTTC. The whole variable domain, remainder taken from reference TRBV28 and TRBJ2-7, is DVKVTQSSRYLVKRTGEKVFLECVQDMDHENMFWYRQDPGLGLRLIYFSYDVKMKEKGDIPEGYSVSREKKERFSLILESASTNQTSMYLCASSLGAGGAYEQYFGPGTRLTVT.

Written as DNA, the CDR3 is TGTGCCAGCAGTTTAGGATTTGGGGGCGGTGGGGCCAAAAACATTCAGTACTTC. Amino acids: CASSLGFGGGGAKNIQYF. The rearrangement links TRBV7-3 to TRBJ2-4; perhaps TRBD1 as D (6 bases). Trimming stripped 6 bases from V and 1 base from J, with 22 bases between. The germline CDR1 and CDR2 sequences are SGHTA and FQGTGA. The CDR3 contains 18 residues.

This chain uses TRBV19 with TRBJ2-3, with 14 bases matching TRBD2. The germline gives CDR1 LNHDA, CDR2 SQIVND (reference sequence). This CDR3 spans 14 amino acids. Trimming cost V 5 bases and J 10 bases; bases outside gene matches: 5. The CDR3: CASSSTSGGAAQYF. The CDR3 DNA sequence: TGTGCCAGTAGTTCGACTAGCGGGGGGGCCGCGCAGTATTTT.

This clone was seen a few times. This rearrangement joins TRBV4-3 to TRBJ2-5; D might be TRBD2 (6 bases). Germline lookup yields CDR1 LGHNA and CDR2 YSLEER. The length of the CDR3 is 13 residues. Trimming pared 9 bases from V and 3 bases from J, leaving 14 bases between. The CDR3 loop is CASSGTGEETQYF. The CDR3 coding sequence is TGCGCCAGTTCCGGGACGGGGGAAGAGACCCAGTACTTC.

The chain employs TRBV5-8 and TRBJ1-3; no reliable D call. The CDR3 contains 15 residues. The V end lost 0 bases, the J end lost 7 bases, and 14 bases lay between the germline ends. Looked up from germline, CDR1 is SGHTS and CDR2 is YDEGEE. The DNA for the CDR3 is TGTGCCAGCAGCTTGGAGGAAAGAGGGAGCAACACCATATATTTT. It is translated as CASSLEERGSNTIYF.

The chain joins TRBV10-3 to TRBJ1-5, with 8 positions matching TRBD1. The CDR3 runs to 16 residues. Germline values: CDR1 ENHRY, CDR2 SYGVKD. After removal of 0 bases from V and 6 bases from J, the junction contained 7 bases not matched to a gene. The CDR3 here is CAISESVAGGVQPQHF. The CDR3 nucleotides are TGTGCCATCAGTGAGTCTGTGGCAGGGGGCGTTCAGCCCCAGCATTTT.

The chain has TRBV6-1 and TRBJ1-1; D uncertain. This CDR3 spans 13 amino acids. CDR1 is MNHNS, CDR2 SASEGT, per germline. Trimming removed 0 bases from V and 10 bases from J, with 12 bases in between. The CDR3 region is CASSEARAIGAFF. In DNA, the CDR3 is TGTGCCAGCAGTGAAGCGCGGGCAATAGGAGCTTTCTTT.

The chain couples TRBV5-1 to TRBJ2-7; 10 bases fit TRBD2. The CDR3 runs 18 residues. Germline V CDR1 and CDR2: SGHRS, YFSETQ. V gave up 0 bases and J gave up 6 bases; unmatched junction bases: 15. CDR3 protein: CASSLGLAGAAQAVEQYF. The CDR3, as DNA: TGCGCCAGCAGCTTGGGGCTAGCGGGGGCCGCCCAGGCGGTCGAGCAGTACTTC.

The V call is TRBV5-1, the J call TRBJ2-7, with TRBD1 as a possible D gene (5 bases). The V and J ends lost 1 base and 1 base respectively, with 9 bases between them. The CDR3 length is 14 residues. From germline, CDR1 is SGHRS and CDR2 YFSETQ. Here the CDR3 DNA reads TGCGCCAGCAGCTTGCGTGCAGGGTCCTACGAGCAGTACTTC. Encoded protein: CASSLRAGSYEQYF.

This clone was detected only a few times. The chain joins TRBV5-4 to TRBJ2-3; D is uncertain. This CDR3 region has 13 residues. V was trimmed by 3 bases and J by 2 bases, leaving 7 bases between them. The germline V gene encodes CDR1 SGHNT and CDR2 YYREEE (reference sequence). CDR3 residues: CASSSYNTDTQYF. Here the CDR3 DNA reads TGTGCCAGCAGCTCGTACAACACAGATACGCAGTATTTT.

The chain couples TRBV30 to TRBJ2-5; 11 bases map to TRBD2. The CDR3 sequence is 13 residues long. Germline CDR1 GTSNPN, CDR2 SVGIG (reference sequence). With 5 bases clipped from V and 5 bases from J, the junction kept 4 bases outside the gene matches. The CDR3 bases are TGTGCCTGGTTAGCGGGGGGGCTGGAGACCCAGTACTTC. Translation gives CAWLAGGLETQYF.